Listed here is a single TCR beta chain. This sample was taken from a study of identifying expanded T cells in peripheral blood. Generated by immunoSEQ multiplex PCR, the TCRdb table keeps only in-frame clones and is missing some. The repertoire includes about 100,000 clones, around nine tenths of them detected once, and 5% to 6.5% sits in the top ten. Healthy donors had no documented immune events, such as infections, while sampled. Per the germline V gene, CDR1 is LNHDA and CDR2 is SQIVND (reference sequence). The CDR3 spans 13 residues. V was clipped by 1 base and J by 7 bases, with 8 bases between them.

Sequencing was done on a sample of blood. The clonotype comes from a person aged 18 to 70 in good health. The genes are TRBV19 and TRBJ1-5; no definite D call. In nucleotides, the CDR3 is TGTGCCAGTAGTATAGGACATAGGCAGCCCCAGCATTTT. Translated, it gives CASSIGHRQPQHF.